These 14 T cell receptor beta chains came from one sample sequenced in a study of neurological immune-mediated disorders. One entry per CDR3 protein results from TCRdb running MiXCR on the 5' RACE reads. Of around 71,000 distinct CDR3 sequences listed, approximately 14% were seen once; the top ten hold approximately 4.2%. The time point was: longitudinal time-point 1 (baseline). Sequenced sample: PBMCs. The receptors stem from a female donor with HTLV-1-associated myelopathy (HAM/TSP).

This clonotype was picked up one time. The DNA is omitted, as the CDR3 cannot be located on it reliably, and the CDR3 follows TCRdb's listing. The chain uses TRBV29-1 and TRBJ2-1; the table assigns TRBD1, which was not confirmed against the DNA. Germline CDR1 reads SQVTM; CDR2 reads ANQGSEA. The CDR3 extends over 18 residues, inclusive of both ends. CDR3 sequence reads: CSVDTQYFGPGKGNEQFF.

The rearrangement joins TRBV6-5 to TRBJ2-3; TRBD2 aligns across 7 bases. The CDR3 has 14 residues. With 2 bases clipped from V and 6 bases from J, the junction kept 5 bases outside the gene matches. Germline lookup yields CDR1 MNHEY and CDR2 SVGAGI. This CDR3 reads CASSYGGVADTQYF. The CDR3 bases are TGTGCCAGCAGTTACGGGGGGGTGGCTGATACGCAGTATTTT.

This clonotype was found many times. V gene TRBV20-1 combines with J gene TRBJ1-1; D unresolved. The CDR3 length is 15 residues. CDR1 is DFQATT, CDR2 SNEGSKA, per germline (reference sequence). The ends were cut back, 5 bases at V and 0 bases at J, with 16 bases in the middle. The CDR3 loop reads CSAFRASTMNTEAFF. In nucleotides, the CDR3 is TGCAGTGCTTTTCGAGCGTCGACCATGAACACTGAAGCTTTCTTT.

This clonotype was recorded at least ten times. V and J are TRBV11-2 and TRBJ2-1, with 9 bases identical to TRBD2. Trimming took 2 bases from V and 6 from J; bases not matched to a gene: 8. Germline lookup yields CDR1 SGHAT and CDR2 FQNNGV. The CDR3 loop spans 16 amino acids. The CDR3 here is CASSLLGGGASNEQFF. The CDR3 region has the DNA TGTGCCAGCAGCTTACTTGGCGGGGGGGCGTCCAATGAGCAGTTCTTC.

There are many counts of this clonotype. The gene calls are TRBV2 and TRBJ2-2; no reliable D call. With 3 bases removed from V and 7 bases from J, the gap between germline ends came to 9 bases. Germline V lookup: CDR1 SNHLY, CDR2 FYNNEI. The length of the CDR3 is 13 residues. CDR3: CASSEKGSGELFF. In nucleotides, the CDR3 is TGTGCCAGCAGTGAGAAGGGCAGCGGGGAGCTGTTTTTT.

The rearrangement links TRBV5-1 to TRBJ2-2, with 9 bases lining up with TRBD1. V trimming: 0 bases; J trimming: 5 bases; junction bases outside the gene matches: 2. The CDR3 loop spans 15 amino acids. CDR1 and CDR2 (germline): SGHRS, YFSETQ. This CDR3 is CASSLGQGGTGELFF. For the CDR3, the DNA is TGCGCCAGCAGCTTGGGACAGGGGGGTACCGGGGAGCTGTTTTTT.

In its sample, this clonotype was seen many times. The chain couples TRBV28 to TRBJ1-1; D uncertain. This CDR3 comprises 10 residues. Germline lookup yields CDR1 MDHEN and CDR2 SYDVKM. Between the trimmed V and J ends, which lost 8 bases and 7 bases, there was a span of 8 bases. The CDR3 protein is CASSRFEAFF. CDR3 DNA: TGTGCCAGCTCCCGCTTTGAAGCTTTCTTT.

Many counts were recorded for this clonotype. The chain recombines TRBV28 with TRBJ2-7, with 7 bases lining up with TRBD1. This CDR3 contains 14 residues. Germline V lookup: CDR1 MDHEN, CDR2 SYDVKM. V was clipped by 6 bases and J by 4 bases; unmatched bases: 9. The CDR3 region is CASSLTGLGYEQYF. DNA for the CDR3: TGTGCCAGCAGCTTGACAGGGTTAGGATACGAGCAGTACTTC.

This clonotype was seen many times. This rearrangement joins TRBV5-1 to TRBJ2-3; D gene uncertain. Germline-derived CDR1 and CDR2 are SGHRS and YFSETQ. CDR3 length equals 13 residues. Trimming left V 4 bases short and J 4 bases short, with 10 bases between. CDR3 nucleotide sequence: TGCGCCAGCAGCCTGGTAGGTCCAGATACGCAGTATTTT. Translated, it gives CASSLVGPDTQYF.

This clonotype has ten or more counts. The J gene is TRBJ2-4, the V gene TRBV10-1, with TRBD1 matching 7 bases. Germline values: CDR1 WNHNN, CDR2 SYGVQD (reference sequence). The length of the CDR3 is 16 residues. Germline trimming cut 1 base from V and 0 bases from J; bases unmatched to any gene: 3. Written as DNA, the CDR3 is TGCGCCAGCAGTGAGTATAGGGGGCAAGCCAAAAACATTCAGTACTTC. This translates into CASSEYRGQAKNIQYF.

This clonotype was seen repeatedly, ten times or more. The chain links TRBV29-1 to TRBJ1-2, with a possible D match to TRBD1 (5 bases). Germline CDR1 reads SQVTM; CDR2 reads ANQGSEA. The CDR3 contains 14 residues. V was trimmed by 1 base and J by 8 bases, leaving 17 bases between them. Written as DNA, the CDR3 is TGCAGCGTTGAAGCTCTACAGGCATCAGGGGGCTACACCTTC. Its translation is CSVEALQASGGYTF.

This chain connects TRBV12-3 or TRBV12-4 to TRBJ1-4, with D possibly being TRBD1 (6 bases). The ends were cut back, 6 bases at V and 8 bases at J, with 19 bases in the middle. There are 15 residues in the CDR3. The chain's CDR3 is CASSPGGAGYEKLFF. In DNA, the CDR3 is TGTGCCAGCAGCCCTGGGGGCGCTGGGTACGAAAAACTGTTTTTT.

This clonotype was seen many times. An end of the junction does not agree with germline; a read error may underlie this. The chain recombines TRBV15 with TRBJ1-1; D not certain. The CDR3 sequence is 16 residues long. From germline, CDR1 is LNHNV and CDR2 YYDKDF (reference sequence). Here the CDR3 DNA reads TGTGCTACCAGCAGAGCAAAGGGTGGAAAAAAATTAGAAGCTTTCTTT. It is translated as CATSRAKGGKKLEAFF.

This clonotype occurred a few times. The chain links TRBV7-2 to TRBJ2-7, with 7 bases aligning to TRBD1. The CDR3 is 14 residues long. Germline loops: CDR1 SGHTA, CDR2 FQGNSA. V lost 2 bases, J lost 7 bases, and 8 bases stayed unmatched. The CDR3 sequence is CASSLLQGGGEQYF. For the CDR3, the DNA is TGTGCCAGCAGCTTACTTCAAGGGGGCGGGGAGCAGTACTTC. The variable domain in full, with the rest retrieved from reference TRBV7-2 and TRBJ2-7, is GAGVSQSPSNKVTEKGKDVELRCDPISGHTALYWYRQSLGQGLEFLIYFQGNSAPDKSGLPSDRFSAERTGGSVSTLTIQRTQQEDSAVYLCASSLLQGGGEQYFGPGTRLTVT.